These 19 T cell receptor beta chains were sequenced from one sample in a study of CD8 T cells in ankylosing spondylitis. No antigens are known for them. A single record per CDR3 protein comes from TCRdb applying MiXCR to the 5' RACE reads. This table has approximately 500,000 distinct CDR3 sequences, roughly 13% appearing once. Findings of the study overall: Characteristic, it appeared, of ankylosing spondylitis blood was a TCR beta motif of roughly 8 highly homologous variants.

The sequenced material came from blood, either unsorted or a sorted T cell fraction (not recorded which). The receptors were gathered from a male donor with ankylosing spondylitis.

This sequence joins TRBV20-1 and TRBJ1-2; 7 nucleotides agree with TRBD1. There are 16 residues in the CDR3. The V segment lost 6 bases and the J segment 5 bases; nucleotides outside the gene matches: 18. Germline V gene sequence: CDR1 DFQATT, CDR2 SNEGSKA (reference sequence). The CDR3 DNA reads as TGCAGTGCCAAGCCCTCCCTCCGGGACAGAGAGTATGGCTACACCTTC. Translated: CSAKPSLRDREYGYTF.

The chain recombines TRBV6-2 or TRBV6-3 with TRBJ2-7; D gene unclear. CDR3 length: 14 amino acids. CDR1 is MNHEY and CDR2 is SVGEGT in the germline V gene. V lost 6 bases, J lost 3 bases, and 15 bases lay in between. DNA for the CDR3: TGTGCCAGCAGACCCGGTTTAGCAGGCTACGAGCAGTACTTC. Amino acid sequence: CASRPGLAGYEQYF.

This clonotype was counted at least ten times. The DNA for the CDR3 is TGCGCCAGCAGCCAAGGAGAGTCGAGCGGGATTACCTCCTACGAGCAGTACTTC. Residues: CASSQGESSGITSYEQYF. The rearrangement joins TRBV4-1 to TRBJ2-7; 7 bases are shared with TRBD2. This CDR3 comprises 18 residues. J lost 0 bases, V lost 1 base, and 12 bases had no gene match. Looked up from germline, CDR1 is MGHRA and CDR2 is YSYEKL.

The CDR3 DNA reads as TGTGCCAGCAGGTCCTCCGGGACTCCTTATACGCAGTATTTT. Translating it yields CASRSSGTPYTQYF. The chain carries TRBV7-9 and TRBJ2-3; TRBD2 is a possible D gene (6 bases). CDR1 is SEHNR and CDR2 is FQNEAQ in the germline V gene (reference sequence). V gave up 6 bases and J gave up 7 bases, with 17 bases separating them. There are 14 residues in the CDR3.

This clonotype was detected a few times. The chain recombines TRBV7-7 with TRBJ2-1; 9 nucleotides match TRBD2. Per the germline V gene, CDR1 is SSHAT and CDR2 is FNYEAQ (reference sequence). The CDR3 has 16 residues. V shed 1 base and J 8 bases; nucleotides not matched to a gene: 9. CDR3 nucleotide sequence: TGTGCCAGCAGCTTAGGTCTGGCGGGAGGGCCCGATGAGCAGTTCTTC. Translation: CASSLGLAGGPDEQFF.

The J gene is TRBJ2-5, the V gene TRBV6-1; D might be TRBD1 or TRBD2, each matching 7 bases. The CDR3 loop spans 15 amino acids. CDR1 and CDR2 (germline): MNHNS, SASEGT. V was clipped by 3 bases and J by 2 bases, with 13 bases between them. For the CDR3, the DNA is TGTGCCAGCAGTGAGGGCAGGGGGGGTCAAGAGACCCAGTACTTC. Amino acids: CASSEGRGGQETQYF.

This clonotype came up once. At one end, the junction sequence differs from germline, possibly due to a read error. DNA for the CDR3: TGTGCCAGCTCACCAAGGAGACAGGATGAAGTTTTCTTT. This translates into CASSPRRQDEVFF. The chain uses TRBV18 and TRBJ1-1; TRBD1 might be the D (6 bases). Per the germline V gene, CDR1 is KGHSH and CDR2 is LQKENI. The CDR3 contains 13 residues. The full variable domain, with the rest looked up from reference TRBV18 and TRBJ1-1, is NAGVMQNPRHLVRRRGQEARLRCSPMKGHSHVYWYRQLPEEGLKFMVYLQKENIIDESGMPKERFSAEFPKEGPSILRIQQVVRGDSAAYFCASSPRRQDEVFFGQGTRLTVV.

This clonotype has ten or more counts. The genes are TRBV6-5 and TRBJ2-5; D might be TRBD2 (7 bases). Germline loops: CDR1 MNHEY, CDR2 SVGAGI. V lost 0 bases and J 4 bases, leaving 12 bases between the germline ends. There are 15 residues in the CDR3. The CDR3 protein is CASSYSGGGGETQYF. The CDR3 DNA sequence: TGTGCCAGCAGTTACTCTGGGGGAGGGGGAGAGACCCAGTACTTC.

The V and J genes are TRBV18 and TRBJ2-2; D is perhaps TRBD2 (6 bases). Germline-derived CDR1 and CDR2 are KGHSH and LQKENI. The CDR3 extends over 15 amino acids. Trimming shortened V by 3 bases and J by 5 bases, and 13 bases separated the two germline ends. The CDR3 DNA reads TGTGCCAGCTCACCTTTGGAGGCGGGGACCGGGGAGCTGTTTTTT. It specifies CASSPLEAGTGELFF.

This clonotype was detected many times. This chain uses TRBV2 with TRBJ2-7; D is perhaps TRBD1 (5 bases). The CDR3 has 13 amino acids. Trimming removed 6 bases from V and 6 bases from J, with 15 bases in between. Germline V gene sequence: CDR1 SNHLY, CDR2 FYNNEI. CDR3: CASRANQGIEQYF. As DNA, the CDR3 is TGTGCCAGCAGAGCCAACCAGGGTATCGAGCAGTACTTC. The full variable domain, its missing parts supplied by reference TRBV2 and TRBJ2-7, is EPEVTQTPSHQVTQMGQEVILRCVPISNHLYFYWYRQILGQKVEFLVSFYNNEISEKSEIFDDQFSVERPDGSNFTLKIRSTKLEDSAMYFCASRANQGIEQYFGPGTRLTVT.

This clonotype was recorded a few times. This chain uses TRBV11-2 with TRBJ2-7; D is ambiguous. The CDR3 totals 16 residues. The V and J ends lost 3 bases and 2 bases respectively, with 17 bases between them. CDR1 and CDR2 (germline): SGHAT, FQNNGV. As DNA, the CDR3 is TGTGCCAGCAGCTTCCGGCTGCAAAGTGCCACCTACGAGCAGTACTTC. Amino acids: CASSFRLQSATYEQYF.

This chain's CDR3 is CASKREGAYEQYF. CDR3 sequence (DNA): TGTGCCAGCAAGCGGGAGGGGGCCTACGAGCAGTACTTC. This rearrangement joins TRBV2 to TRBJ2-7; 10 bases are a match to TRBD2. Germline assignment: CDR1 SNHLY and CDR2 FYNNEI. CDR3 length: 13 amino acids. After removal of 7 bases from V and 2 bases from J, the junction contained 2 bases not matched to a gene.

The rearrangement joins TRBV11-2 to TRBJ2-5; the match to TRBD1 covers 9 bases. The CDR3 loop spans 15 amino acids. The germline CDR1 and CDR2 sequences are SGHAT and FQNNGV. Trimming at V came to 1 base and at J to 6 bases, leaving 6 bases not matched to a gene. The DNA of the CDR3 is TGTGCCAGCAGCTTAGTAACAGGGGGCACGCAGACCCAGTACTTC. It yields the protein CASSLVTGGTQTQYF.

CDR3 nucleotide sequence: TGCAGTGCCCCGAAACGGGAGCTGGTCACAGATACGCAGTATTTT. It specifies CSAPKRELVTDTQYF. V and J are TRBV20-1 and TRBJ2-3; D is possibly TRBD2 (6 bases). CDR3 length: 15 residues. V was shortened by 6 bases and J by 2 bases, with 18 bases between the two germline ends. Per germline, CDR1 DFQATT and CDR2 SNEGSKA (reference sequence).

The rearrangement uses TRBV20-1 and TRBJ2-2, with 8 bases identical to TRBD2. Germline V gene lookup returns CDR1 DFQATT and CDR2 SNEGSKA (reference sequence). V was clipped by 4 bases and J by 10 bases; unmatched bases: 8. The CDR3 is 13 amino acids. CDR3 nucleotide sequence: TGCAGTGCTAAAACTAGCGGCATCGCGGAGCTGTTTTTT. Protein product: CSAKTSGIAELFF.

This clonotype has a handful of counts. The rearrangement joins TRBV25-1 to TRBJ2-1; 14 bases align to TRBD2. The CDR3 is 18 residues long. The germline gives CDR1 MGHDK, CDR2 SYGVNS. V trimming: 4 bases; J trimming: 11 bases; junction bases outside the gene matches: 16. This CDR3 is CASSGRGTEGLAGVKQFF. The DNA for the CDR3 is TGTGCCAGCAGTGGACGAGGGACAGAGGGACTAGCGGGAGTGAAGCAGTTCTTC.

V and J are TRBV5-1 and TRBJ2-2; D gene uncertain. Germline-derived CDR1 and CDR2 are SGHRS and YFSETQ. Trimming cost V 3 bases and J 0 bases, with 15 bases left between them. There are 17 residues in the CDR3. This CDR3 reads CASSWWGGDSNTGELFF. CDR3 DNA: TGCGCCAGCAGCTGGTGGGGTGGTGACTCGAACACCGGGGAGCTGTTTTTT.

This clonotype has at least ten counts. This chain links TRBV15 with TRBJ2-1; D uncertain. Trimming took 8 bases from V and 0 from J, leaving 8 bases between them. Per germline, CDR1 LNHNV and CDR2 YYDKDF (reference sequence). The CDR3 totals 13 residues. CDR3 nucleotides: TGTGCCACCGGAACACTCTCCTACAATGAGCAGTTCTTC. As protein: CATGTLSYNEQFF.

The chain employs TRBV7-2 and TRBJ2-1; TRBD2 matches 8 bases. Germline V gene data show CDR1 as SGHTA and CDR2 as FQGNSA. The CDR3 is made up of 15 amino acids. V trimming: 5 bases; J trimming: 5 bases; junction bases outside the gene matches: 8. The CDR3 region has the DNA TGTGCCAGCAGCCCTTGGAGCGGGAGCAACAATGAGCAGTTCTTC. This sequence encodes CASSPWSGSNNEQFF.